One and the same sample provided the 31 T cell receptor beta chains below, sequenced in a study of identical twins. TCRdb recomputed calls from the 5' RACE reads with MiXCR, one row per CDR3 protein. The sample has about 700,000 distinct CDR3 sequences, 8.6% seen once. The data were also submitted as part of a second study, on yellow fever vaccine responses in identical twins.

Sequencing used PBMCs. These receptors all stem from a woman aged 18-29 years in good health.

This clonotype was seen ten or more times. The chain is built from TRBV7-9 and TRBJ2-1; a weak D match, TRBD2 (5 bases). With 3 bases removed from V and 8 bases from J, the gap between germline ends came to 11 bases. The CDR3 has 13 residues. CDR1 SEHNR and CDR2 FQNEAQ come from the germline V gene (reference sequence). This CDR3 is CASSLRMRDEQFF. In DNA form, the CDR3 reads TGTGCCAGCAGCTTGCGGATGAGGGATGAGCAGTTCTTC.

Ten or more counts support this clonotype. The CDR3 region is CASTADRTSTDTQYF. The CDR3 DNA sequence: TGTGCCAGCACAGCTGACAGGACTAGCACAGATACGCAGTATTTT. V is TRBV6-1 and J is TRBJ2-3; TRBD1 might be the D (6 bases). CDR3 length: 15 residues. Deletions cut 7 bases from V and 0 bases from J, with 14 bases between. In germline, CDR1 is MNHNS, CDR2 SASEGT.

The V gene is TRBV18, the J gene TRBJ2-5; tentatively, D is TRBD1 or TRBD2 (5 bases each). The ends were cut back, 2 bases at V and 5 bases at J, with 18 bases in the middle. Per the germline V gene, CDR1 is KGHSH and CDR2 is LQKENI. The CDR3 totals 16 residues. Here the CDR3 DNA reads TGTGCCAGCTCACCATTGCCGGGGCTCTCGGGGGAGACCCAGTACTTC. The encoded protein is CASSPLPGLSGETQYF.

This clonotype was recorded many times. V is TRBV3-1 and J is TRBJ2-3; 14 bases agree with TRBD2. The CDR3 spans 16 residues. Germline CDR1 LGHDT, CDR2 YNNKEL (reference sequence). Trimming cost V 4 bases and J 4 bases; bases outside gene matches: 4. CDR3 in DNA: TGTGCCAGCAGCCCCCGACTAGCGGGAGGGGCAGATACGCAGTATTTT. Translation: CASSPRLAGGADTQYF.

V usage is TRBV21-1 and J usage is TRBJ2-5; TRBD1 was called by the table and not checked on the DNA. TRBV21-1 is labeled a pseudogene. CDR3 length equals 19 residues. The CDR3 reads CASTKRGVSYPDPQETQYF. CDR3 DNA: TGTGCCAGCACCAAAAGGGGTGTCTCCTATCCAGACCCCCAAGAGACCCAGTACTTC.

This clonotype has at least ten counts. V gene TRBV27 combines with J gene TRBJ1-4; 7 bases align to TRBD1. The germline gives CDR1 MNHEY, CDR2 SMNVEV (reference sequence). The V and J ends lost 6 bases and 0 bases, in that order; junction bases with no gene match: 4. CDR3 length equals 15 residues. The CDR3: CASRGTVATNEKLFF. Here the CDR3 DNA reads TGTGCCAGCAGGGGGACAGTTGCAACTAATGAAAAACTGTTTTTT.

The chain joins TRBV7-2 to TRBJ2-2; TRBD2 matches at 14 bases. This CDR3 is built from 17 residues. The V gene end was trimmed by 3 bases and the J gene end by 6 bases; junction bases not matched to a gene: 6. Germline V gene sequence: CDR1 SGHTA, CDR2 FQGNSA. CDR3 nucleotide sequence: TGTGCCAGCAGCTTCGTGGGACTAGCGGGAGCCGCCGGGGAGCTGTTTTTT. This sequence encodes CASSFVGLAGAAGELFF.

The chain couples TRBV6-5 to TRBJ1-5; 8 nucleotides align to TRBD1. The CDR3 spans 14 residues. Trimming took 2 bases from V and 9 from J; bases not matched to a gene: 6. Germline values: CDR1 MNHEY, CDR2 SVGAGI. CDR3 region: CASSYGQGAGPQHF. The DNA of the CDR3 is TGTGCCAGCAGTTACGGACAGGGCGCGGGGCCCCAGCATTTT.

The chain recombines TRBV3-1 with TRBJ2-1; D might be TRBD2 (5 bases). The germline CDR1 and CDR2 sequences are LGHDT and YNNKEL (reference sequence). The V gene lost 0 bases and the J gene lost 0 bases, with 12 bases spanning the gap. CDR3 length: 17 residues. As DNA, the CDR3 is TGTGCCAGCAGCCAAGATCTAGCTTTAAGCTCCTACAATGAGCAGTTCTTC. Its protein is CASSQDLALSSYNEQFF.

CDR3 bases: TGTGCCAGCAGTTACATGGCCTACAATGAGCAGTTCTTC. Translation gives CASSYMAYNEQFF. The J gene is TRBJ2-1, the V gene TRBV6-5; the D is unclear. CDR1 is MNHEY and CDR2 is SVGAGI in the germline V gene. V was cut by 2 bases and J by 2 bases, with 4 bases left in between. The length of the CDR3 is 13 residues.

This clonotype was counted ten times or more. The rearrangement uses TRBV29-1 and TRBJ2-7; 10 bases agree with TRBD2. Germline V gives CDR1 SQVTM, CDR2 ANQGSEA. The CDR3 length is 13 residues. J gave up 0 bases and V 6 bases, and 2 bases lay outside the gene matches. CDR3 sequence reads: CSVSGGDSYEQYF. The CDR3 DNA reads TGCAGCGTCAGCGGGGGGGACTCCTACGAGCAGTACTTC.

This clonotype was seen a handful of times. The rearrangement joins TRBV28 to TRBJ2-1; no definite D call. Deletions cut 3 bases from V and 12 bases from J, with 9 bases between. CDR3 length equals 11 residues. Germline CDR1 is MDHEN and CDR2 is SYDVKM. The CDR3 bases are TGTGCCAGCAGTTTTCCACCGTTGCAGTTCTTC. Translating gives CASSFPPLQFF.

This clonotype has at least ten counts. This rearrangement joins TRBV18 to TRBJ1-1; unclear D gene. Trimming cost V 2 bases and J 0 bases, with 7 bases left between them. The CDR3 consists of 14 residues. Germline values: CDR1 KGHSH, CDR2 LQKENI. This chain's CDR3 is CASSPWAVNTEAFF. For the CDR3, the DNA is TGTGCCAGCTCACCATGGGCAGTGAACACTGAAGCTTTCTTT.

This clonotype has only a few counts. The DNA of the CDR3 is TGTGCCAGCAGTTACTCGTTAAAGGACCTCGGGACCGGGGAGCTGTTTTTT. It codes for CASSYSLKDLGTGELFF. The rearrangement joins TRBV6-5 to TRBJ2-2; D remains unclear. This CDR3 has 17 amino acids. Looked up from germline, CDR1 is MNHEY and CDR2 is SVGAGI. The V and J ends lost 0 bases and 5 bases respectively, with 16 bases between them.

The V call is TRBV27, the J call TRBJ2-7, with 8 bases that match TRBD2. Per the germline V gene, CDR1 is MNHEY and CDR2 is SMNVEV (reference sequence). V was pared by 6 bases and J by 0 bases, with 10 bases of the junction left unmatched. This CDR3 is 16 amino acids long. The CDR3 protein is CASSKSAGDFSYEQYF. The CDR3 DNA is TGTGCCAGCAGCAAATCAGCGGGAGACTTCTCCTACGAGCAGTACTTC.

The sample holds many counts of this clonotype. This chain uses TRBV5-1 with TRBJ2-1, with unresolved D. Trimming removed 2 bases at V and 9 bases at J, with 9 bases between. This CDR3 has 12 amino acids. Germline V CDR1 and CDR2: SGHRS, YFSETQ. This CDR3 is CASSLVLTEQFF. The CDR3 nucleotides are TGCGCCAGCAGCTTAGTACTAACTGAGCAGTTCTTC.

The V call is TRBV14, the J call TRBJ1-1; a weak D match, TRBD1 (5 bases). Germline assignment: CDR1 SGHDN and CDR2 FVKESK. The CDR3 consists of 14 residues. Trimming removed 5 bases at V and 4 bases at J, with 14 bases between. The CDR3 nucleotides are TGTGCCAGCAGCGTACAGGCGGGGGGCACTGAAGCTTTCTTT. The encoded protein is CASSVQAGGTEAFF.

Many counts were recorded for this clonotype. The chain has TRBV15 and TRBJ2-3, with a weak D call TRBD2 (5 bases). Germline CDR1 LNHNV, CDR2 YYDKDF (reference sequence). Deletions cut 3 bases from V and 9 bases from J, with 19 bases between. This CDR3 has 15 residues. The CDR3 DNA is TGTGCCACCAGCAGTCCCACAGTTCGCACGGGAACGCAGTATTTT. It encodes CATSSPTVRTGTQYF.

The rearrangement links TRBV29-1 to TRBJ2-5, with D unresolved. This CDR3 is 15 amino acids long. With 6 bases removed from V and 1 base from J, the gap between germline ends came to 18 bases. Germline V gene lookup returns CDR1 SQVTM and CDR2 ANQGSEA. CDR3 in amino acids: CSVKSDSLLQETQYF. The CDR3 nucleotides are TGCAGCGTAAAATCCGACTCCTTGCTCCAAGAGACCCAGTACTTC.

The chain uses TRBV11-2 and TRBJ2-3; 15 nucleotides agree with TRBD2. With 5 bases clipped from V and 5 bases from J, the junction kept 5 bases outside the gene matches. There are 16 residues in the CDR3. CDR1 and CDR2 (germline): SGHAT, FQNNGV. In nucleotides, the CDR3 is TGTGCCAGCAGCAGGACTAGCGGGGGGGCAGGAGATACGCAGTATTTT. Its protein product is CASSRTSGGAGDTQYF. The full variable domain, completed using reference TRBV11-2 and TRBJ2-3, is EAGVAQSPRYKIIEKRQSVAFWCNPISGHATLYWYQQILGQGPKLLIQFQNNGVVDDSQLPKDRFSAERLKGVDSTLKIQPAKLEDSAVYLCASSRTSGGAGDTQYFGPGTRLTVL.

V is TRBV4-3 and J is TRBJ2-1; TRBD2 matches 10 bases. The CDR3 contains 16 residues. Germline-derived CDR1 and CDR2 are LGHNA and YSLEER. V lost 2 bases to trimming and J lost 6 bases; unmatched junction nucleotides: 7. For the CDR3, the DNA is TGCGCCAGCAGCCAAACACTAGCGGGATTAGGCAATGAGCAGTTCTTC. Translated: CASSQTLAGLGNEQFF.

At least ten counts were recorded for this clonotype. As DNA, the CDR3 is TGTGCCAGCCAAGGGGGCTTGAACCAAGAGACCCAGTACTTC. Its translation: CASQGGLNQETQYF. The chain employs TRBV7-2 and TRBJ2-5, with TRBD1 matching over 7 bases. Unmatched junction bases numbered 6, after V lost 8 bases and J lost 0 bases. The CDR3 spans 14 residues. The germline V gene encodes CDR1 SGHTA and CDR2 FQGNSA.

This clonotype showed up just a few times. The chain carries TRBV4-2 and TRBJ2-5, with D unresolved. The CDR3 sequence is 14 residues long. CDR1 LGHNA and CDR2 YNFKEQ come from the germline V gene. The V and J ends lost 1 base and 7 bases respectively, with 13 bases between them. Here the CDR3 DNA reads TGTGCCAGCAGCCAAGCCCTCGACGACGCGACCCAGTACTTC. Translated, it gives CASSQALDDATQYF.

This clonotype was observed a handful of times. The CDR3 nucleotides are TGTGCCACCAGCAGAGAAGGGATCTCACCCCTCCACTTT. The encoded protein is CATSREGISPLHF. The V call is TRBV15, the J call TRBJ1-6, with D unresolved. This CDR3 contains 13 residues. Germline V gene sequence: CDR1 LNHNV, CDR2 YYDKDF (reference sequence). The V gene lost 0 bases and the J gene lost 10 bases, with 7 bases spanning the gap. The complete variable domain, with remaining parts taken from reference TRBV15 and TRBJ1-6, reads DAMVIQNPRYQVTQFGKPVTLSCSQTLNHNVMYWYQQKSSQAPKLLFHYYDKDFNNEADTPDNFQSRRPNTSFCFLDIRSPGLGDTAMYLCATSREGISPLHFGNGTRLTVT.

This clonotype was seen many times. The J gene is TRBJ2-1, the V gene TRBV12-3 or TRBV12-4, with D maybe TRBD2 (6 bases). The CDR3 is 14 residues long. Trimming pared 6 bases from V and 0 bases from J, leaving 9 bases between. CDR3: CASRRGSSYNEQFF. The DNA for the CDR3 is TGTGCCAGCAGACGGGGGAGCTCCTACAATGAGCAGTTCTTC.

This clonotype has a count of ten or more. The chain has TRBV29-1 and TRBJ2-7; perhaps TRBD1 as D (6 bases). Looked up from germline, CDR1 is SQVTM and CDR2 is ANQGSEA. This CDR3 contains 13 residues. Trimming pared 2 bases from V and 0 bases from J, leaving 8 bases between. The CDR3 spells CSVETGRSYEQYF. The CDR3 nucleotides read TGCAGCGTTGAAACAGGGCGCTCCTACGAGCAGTACTTC.

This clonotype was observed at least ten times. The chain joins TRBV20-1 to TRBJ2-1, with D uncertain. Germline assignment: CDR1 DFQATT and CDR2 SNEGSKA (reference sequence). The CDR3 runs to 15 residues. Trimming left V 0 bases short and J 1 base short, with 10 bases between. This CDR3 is CSARDMALSYNEQFF. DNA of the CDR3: TGCAGTGCTAGAGATATGGCCTTATCCTACAATGAGCAGTTCTTC.

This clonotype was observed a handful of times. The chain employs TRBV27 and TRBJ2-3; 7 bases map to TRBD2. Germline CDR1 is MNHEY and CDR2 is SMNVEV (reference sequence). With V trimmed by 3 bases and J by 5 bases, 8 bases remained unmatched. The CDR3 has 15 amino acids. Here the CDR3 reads CASSLVGGEKDTQYF. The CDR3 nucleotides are TGTGCCAGCAGTTTGGTGGGAGGGGAAAAAGATACGCAGTATTTT.

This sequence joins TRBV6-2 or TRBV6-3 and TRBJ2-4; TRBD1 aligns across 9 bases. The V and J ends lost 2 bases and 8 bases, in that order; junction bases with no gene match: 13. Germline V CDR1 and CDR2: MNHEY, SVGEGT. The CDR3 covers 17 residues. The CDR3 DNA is TGTGCCAGCAGTTACCTTAGAACCGGGACAGGGACAGACATTCAGTACTTC. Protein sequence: CASSYLRTGTGTDIQYF.

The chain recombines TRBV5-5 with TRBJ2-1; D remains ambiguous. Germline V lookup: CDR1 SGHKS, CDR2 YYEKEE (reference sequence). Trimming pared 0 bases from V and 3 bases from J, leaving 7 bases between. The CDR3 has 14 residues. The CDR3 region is CASSLVINYNEQFF. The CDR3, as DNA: TGTGCCAGCAGCTTGGTAATCAACTACAATGAGCAGTTCTTC. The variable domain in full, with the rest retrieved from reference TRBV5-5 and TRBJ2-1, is DAGVTQSPTHLIKTRGQQVTLRCSPISGHKSVSWYQQVLGQGPQFIFQYYEKEERGRGNFPDRFSARQFPNYSSELNVNALLLGDSALYLCASSLVINYNEQFFGPGTRLTVL.

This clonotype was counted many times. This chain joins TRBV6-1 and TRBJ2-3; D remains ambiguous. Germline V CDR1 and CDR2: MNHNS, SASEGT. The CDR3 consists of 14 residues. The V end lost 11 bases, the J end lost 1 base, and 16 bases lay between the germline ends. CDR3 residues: CAAFKASGTDTQYF. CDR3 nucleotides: TGTGCCGCCTTCAAGGCTTCGGGCACAGATACGCAGTATTTT.